One and the same sample provided the 22 T cell receptor beta chains below, sequenced in a study of T cells in narcolepsy. The protocol was immunoSEQ multiplex PCR, while the TCRdb copy is restricted to in-frame clones and leaves out a portion. The table has 34,000 or so clones, around 77% seen once; the top ten hold 3% to 4%. Sample: memory (CD45RA-) CD4+ T cells from blood. These receptors originate from a human donor in good health.

The V call is TRBV18, the J call TRBJ2-1; possible D gene TRBD2, 6 bases. Trimming left V 0 bases short and J 0 bases short, with 15 bases between. This CDR3 is 18 amino acids long. The V gene's germline CDR1 is KGHSH and CDR2 LQKENI. In DNA form, the CDR3 reads TGTGCCAGCTCACCACCTTCAGGCGGGGTAAGCTCCTACAATGAGCAGTTCTTC. This encodes CASSPPSGGVSSYNEQFF.

The gene calls are TRBV5-1 and TRBJ2-5, with 14 bases matching TRBD2. Trimming cost V 4 bases and J 5 bases; bases outside gene matches: 10. This CDR3 region has 17 residues. The germline CDR1 and CDR2 sequences are SGHRS and YFSETQ. Here the CDR3 reads CASSLIGTSGSVETQYF. The CDR3 region has the DNA TGCGCCAGCAGCCTAATAGGGACTAGCGGGAGTGTGGAGACCCAGTACTTC.

This chain joins TRBV21-1 and TRBJ1-1. TRBV21-1 is a documented pseudogene. The CDR3 is made up of 14 amino acids. CDR3 DNA: TGTGCCAGCAGCAAAGAAGGGCGTCCCACTGAAGCTTTCTTT. Translated: CASSKEGRPTEAFF.

The genes are TRBV5-1 and TRBJ2-1; D gene unclear. V lost 4 bases, J lost 5 bases, and 13 bases lay in between. The CDR3 loop spans 14 amino acids. Germline V gives CDR1 SGHRS, CDR2 YFSETQ. Written as DNA, the CDR3 is TGCGCCAGCAGCCCCATCGACCCGGACAATGAGCAGTTCTTC. It specifies CASSPIDPDNEQFF.

The V call is TRBV5-4, the J call TRBJ2-5; D remains ambiguous. Trimming stripped 0 bases from V and 7 bases from J, with 4 bases between. This CDR3 region has 11 residues. The germline V gene encodes CDR1 SGHNT and CDR2 YYREEE (reference sequence). CDR3 sequence: CASSLEGTQYF. In DNA form, the CDR3 reads TGTGCCAGCAGCTTGGAAGGGACCCAGTACTTC. Full variable domain (remainder filled in from reference TRBV5-4 and TRBJ2-5): ETGVTQSPTHLIKTRGQQVTLRCSSQSGHNTVSWYQQALGQGPQFIFQYYREEENGRGNFPPRFSGLQFPNYSSELNVNALELDDSALYLCASSLEGTQYFGPGTRLLVL.

This chain uses TRBV5-1 with TRBJ2-3; 7 bases are a match to TRBD1. Germline loops: CDR1 SGHRS, CDR2 YFSETQ. This CDR3 contains 13 residues. Trimming cost V 4 bases and J 4 bases; bases outside gene matches: 3. CDR3 amino acids: CASSAQGADTQYF. In DNA, the CDR3 is TGCGCCAGCAGCGCCCAGGGGGCAGATACGCAGTATTTT. Full variable domain (rest looked up from reference TRBV5-1 and TRBJ2-3): KAGVTQTPRYLIKTRGQQVTLSCSPISGHRSVSWYQQTPGQGLQFLFEYFSETQRNKGNFPGRFSGRQFSNSRSEMNVSTLELGDSALYLCASSAQGADTQYFGPGTRLTVL.

The chain uses TRBV9 and TRBJ2-5, with D possibly matching TRBD1 (5 bases). The DNA end is more similar to TRBJ2-7, so the J call may be wrong. This CDR3 has 13 amino acids. Germline V gene lookup returns CDR1 SGDLS and CDR2 YYNGEE. CDR3 in DNA: TGTGCCAGCAGCGTAGGACAGAGCTACGAGCAGTACTTC. Its protein product is CASSVGQSYEQYF.

The chain combines TRBV19 with TRBJ1-5; D gene ambiguous. The CDR3 length is 13 residues. The V end lost 7 bases, the J end lost 2 bases, and 9 bases lay between the germline ends. CDR1 and CDR2 (germline): LNHDA, SQIVND (reference sequence). As DNA, the CDR3 is TGTGCCAGTACGGGAATGGGCAATCAGCCCCAGCATTTT. This translates into CASTGMGNQPQHF.

This chain links TRBV2 with TRBJ1-5; the D gene is possibly TRBD1 (6 bases). CDR1 is SNHLY, CDR2 FYNNEI, per germline. V dropped 5 bases and J dropped 11 bases, with 25 bases sitting between them. The CDR3 is 16 residues long. The CDR3 spells CASSSGVGRGPVAQHF. The CDR3 DNA reads TGTGCCAGCAGTTCCGGTGTTGGCAGGGGTCCAGTGGCCCAGCATTTT.

This clone was picked up a small number of times. This chain joins TRBV19 and TRBJ2-7; 7 bases are a match to TRBD2. The germline V gene encodes CDR1 LNHDA and CDR2 SQIVND (reference sequence). This CDR3 has 14 amino acids. Trimming at V came to 3 bases and at J to 3 bases, leaving 5 bases not matched to a gene. CDR3 DNA sequence: TGTGCCAGTAGTATCGTTGGCGGGAGCTACGAGCAGTACTTC. This gives the protein CASSIVGGSYEQYF.

As regards this clone: It may be a read error: a sequence one base away is much more abundant. This rearrangement joins TRBV6-1 to TRBJ1-5; D perhaps matches TRBD1 (6 bases). The CDR3 sequence is 14 residues long. Trimming shortened V by 3 bases and J by 7 bases, and 13 bases separated the two germline ends. Germline V CDR1 and CDR2: MNHNS, SASEGT. The CDR3 DNA sequence: TGTGCCAGCAGTGAGTCAGGGGTTTGGCAGCCCCAGCATTTT. Protein: CASSESGVWQPQHF.

V usage is TRBV9 and J usage is TRBJ2-7; D is perhaps TRBD2 (6 bases). V was clipped by 4 bases and J by 3 bases, with 11 bases between them. This CDR3 spans 13 amino acids. Germline CDR1 and CDR2: SGDLS and YYNGEE. This CDR3 reads CASSRDLGYEQYF. The CDR3 coding sequence is TGTGCCAGCAGCCGGGACTTGGGCTACGAGCAGTACTTC.

The chain couples TRBV6-4 to TRBJ2-7; 9 bases fit TRBD1. There are 13 residues in the CDR3. The V segment lost 4 bases and the J segment 6 bases; nucleotides outside the gene matches: 4. Germline CDR1 and CDR2: MRHNA and SNTAGT. The CDR3 region has the DNA TGTGCCAGCAGTGTTTACAGGGGGCTCGAGCAGTACTTC. Protein: CASSVYRGLEQYF.

The V gene is TRBV11-3, the J gene TRBJ2-1; D gene unclear. The CDR3 consists of 16 residues. Trimming left V 0 bases short and J 4 bases short, with 13 bases between. The germline V gene has CDR1 SGHNT and CDR2 YENEEA. CDR3 protein: CASSLDPPTKYNEQFF. The CDR3 DNA is TGTGCCAGCAGCTTAGACCCGCCGACGAAGTACAATGAGCAGTTCTTC.

This clone has just one count. This sequence joins TRBV10-3 and TRBJ2-3, with D uncertain. The CDR3 sequence is 13 residues long. Germline V gene sequence: CDR1 ENHRY, CDR2 SYGVKD. V dropped 0 bases and J dropped 6 bases, with 7 bases sitting between them. CDR3 protein: CAISESTRDTQYF. The DNA for the CDR3 is TGTGCCATCAGTGAGTCGACTCGGGATACGCAGTATTTT.

The gene calls are TRBV19 and TRBJ1-5; 9 bases are a match to TRBD1. The J segment lost 5 bases and the V segment lost 4 bases, leaving 6 bases of the junction unmatched. Germline CDR1 and CDR2: LNHDA and SQIVND (reference sequence). The CDR3 covers 15 residues. The CDR3 sequence: CASSRGDRDYQPQHF. DNA of the CDR3: TGTGCCAGTAGTAGGGGGGACAGGGACTATCAGCCCCAGCATTTT.

The rearrangement links TRBV29-1 to TRBJ2-1; 9 bases fit TRBD1. The CDR3 is 13 residues long. The V gene end was trimmed by 5 bases and the J gene end by 6 bases; junction bases not matched to a gene: 5. Germline loops: CDR1 SQVTM, CDR2 ANQGSEA. CDR3 loop: CSVPQGASNEQFF. Here the CDR3 DNA reads TGCAGCGTTCCACAGGGGGCATCCAATGAGCAGTTCTTC.

This chain connects TRBV5-1 to TRBJ1-2; D might be TRBD1 (6 bases). This CDR3 is 18 amino acids long. V was pared by 0 bases and J by 7 bases, with 25 bases between. Germline-derived CDR1 and CDR2 are SGHRS and YFSETQ. The CDR3 here is CASSLDGQLRAGLVGYTF. The CDR3 coding sequence is TGCGCCAGCAGCTTGGATGGACAGCTTAGGGCGGGACTCGTTGGCTACACCTTC.

The CDR3: CAITRGRYYEQYF. The CDR3 DNA follows: TGTGCCATCACCAGGGGGCGATACTACGAGCAGTACTTC. The chain carries TRBV6-1 and TRBJ2-7, with TRBD1 matching 8 bases. The CDR3 runs to 13 residues. Unmatched junction bases numbered 8, after V lost 10 bases and J lost 3 bases. The germline CDR1 and CDR2 sequences are MNHNS and SASEGT.

The rearrangement uses TRBV6-1 and TRBJ2-1; D is unclear. V dropped 2 bases and J dropped 3 bases, with 14 bases sitting between them. CDR1 and CDR2 (germline): MNHNS, SASEGT. CDR3 size: 16 residues. The CDR3 DNA sequence: TGTGCCAGCAGTGAAAGGGTCCTAGTGGTCTACAATGAGCAGTTCTTC. It translates to CASSERVLVVYNEQFF.

The V gene is TRBV5-4, the J gene TRBJ2-5; 7 nucleotides agree with TRBD1. The tail of the sequence fits TRBJ2-7 better, so the J call may be wrong. Germline V lookup: CDR1 SGHNT, CDR2 YYREEE (reference sequence). CDR3 length: 13 residues. The DNA of the CDR3 is TGTGCCAGCAGCCCCGGGACAGCCTACGAGCAGTACTTC. Translated, it gives CASSPGTAYEQYF.

The gene calls are TRBV4-1 and TRBJ2-3, with TRBD1 identical over 12 bases. With 2 bases clipped from V and 5 bases from J, the junction kept 8 bases outside the gene matches. The CDR3 has 17 amino acids. Germline V gives CDR1 MGHRA, CDR2 YSYEKL. The CDR3 protein is CASSQRERDRGQDTQYF. CDR3 bases: TGCGCCAGCAGCCAAAGGGAGCGGGACAGGGGGCAAGATACGCAGTATTTT.